This TCR beta chain was retrieved from a study of PD-1 blockade in classical Hodgkin lymphoma. General study points: The study reported lower baseline TCR diversity in newly diagnosed patients than in healthy donors.

Clones were sequenced by immunoSEQ multiplex PCR, and TCRdb holds only the in-frame ones, with some missing. The profile shows about 92,000 clones, 75% to 85% of them singletons. The CDR3 is 13 amino acids. The V gene's germline CDR1 is SQVTM and CDR2 ANQGSEA. With 1 base clipped from V and 8 bases from J, the junction kept 5 bases outside the gene matches. Time point defined: cycle 4 day 1 (C4D1), after 5 to 7 weeks of nivolumab. Each patient relapsed following autologous stem cell transplantation, and prior brentuximab vedotin exposure differed. On this clone itself: Its specificity is unknown.

This chain links TRBV29-1 with TRBJ1-2, with 9 bases lining up with TRBD1. The sequence was obtained from a human donor with classical Hodgkin lymphoma. The sample was peripheral blood mononuclear cells (PBMCs), taken before the fourth cycle of nivolumab. The CDR3: CSVEGGQGYGYTF. Here the CDR3 DNA reads TGCAGCGTTGAAGGGGGACAGGGATACGGCTACACCTTC.